The 19 T cell receptor beta chains reported below all come from one sample, sequenced in a study of response to subunit inactivated influenza vaccine. MiXCR was run by TCRdb on the RT-PCR reads, yielding one entry per CDR3 protein. The table has 650,000 or so distinct CDR3 sequences, 12% to 15% seen once. Sequences were derived from PBMCs from blood, sampled approximately 15 days before vaccination. The receptors were gathered from a man aged 50-59 years who received an inactivated influenza vaccine.

Many counts were recorded for this clonotype. This rearrangement joins TRBV15 to TRBJ2-1, with D unresolved. The CDR3 is 14 amino acids. Germline loops: CDR1 LNHNV, CDR2 YYDKDF (reference sequence). V was clipped by 0 bases and J by 7 bases, with 10 bases between them. This CDR3 is CATSRDRVLNEQFF. The CDR3 DNA sequence: TGTGCCACCAGCAGAGATAGGGTTTTGAATGAGCAGTTCTTC.

The gene calls are TRBV7-2 and TRBJ2-3, with no clear D. This CDR3 has 12 amino acids. Trimming stripped 5 bases from V and 2 bases from J, with 5 bases between. Germline-derived CDR1 and CDR2 are SGHTA and FQGNSA. The CDR3 loop reads CASSRFTDTQYF. The CDR3 nucleotides are TGTGCCAGCAGCCGATTCACAGATACGCAGTATTTT.

This clonotype was observed a few times. CDR3 bases: TGCAGTGCTAGAGACGCGGACAGGGGGCTTAATGAGCAGTTCTTC. Protein product: CSARDADRGLNEQFF. V and J are TRBV20-1 and TRBJ2-1; TRBD1 matches 11 bases. The germline V gene has CDR1 DFQATT and CDR2 SNEGSKA (reference sequence). The junction had 5 bases not matched to a gene; V was cut back by 0 bases and J by 7 bases. This CDR3 contains 15 residues.

This clonotype showed up many times. The chain combines TRBV28 with TRBJ2-7; the D call may be TRBD1 or TRBD2 (5 bases each). Germline CDR1 MDHEN, CDR2 SYDVKM. The V and J ends lost 2 bases and 0 bases respectively, with 17 bases between them. This CDR3 comprises 17 residues. Written as DNA, the CDR3 is TGTGCCAGCAGTTTAATTATATCCGGGGCAAGCTCCTACGAGCAGTACTTC. Its translation is CASSLIISGASSYEQYF.

This clonotype was recorded many times. V usage is TRBV6-5 and J usage is TRBJ2-3; 8 positions agree with TRBD1. Germline CDR1 reads MNHEY; CDR2 reads SVGAGI. V shed 0 bases, J shed 0 bases, and the junction held 5 bases outside the gene matches. This CDR3 contains 17 residues. The DNA for the CDR3 is TGTGCCAGCAGTTACTCGATTGGGGACAGGAGCACAGATACGCAGTATTTT. It encodes CASSYSIGDRSTDTQYF.

With regard to this clonotype: Since a much larger clone is just one base distant, this may be a read error. V usage is TRBV5-1 and J usage is TRBJ2-1; 12 nucleotides agree with TRBD1. The J call may be mistaken, given a closer DNA end match to TRBJ2-7. Germline V gene sequence: CDR1 SGHRS, CDR2 YFSETQ. The CDR3 contains 15 residues. The chain's CDR3 is CASSVGTGGYNEQYF. The CDR3 DNA follows: TGCGCCAGCAGCGTCGGGACAGGGGGCTACAATGAGCAGTACTTC.

The chain recombines TRBV15 with TRBJ2-5, with D tentatively TRBD2 (5 bases). The germline V gene has CDR1 LNHNV and CDR2 YYDKDF (reference sequence). V lost 5 bases, J lost 1 base, and 14 bases lay in between. The CDR3 has 15 residues. CDR3 coding DNA: TGTGCCACCAGCGGCTTGGACTCTACCCAAGAGACCCAGTACTTC. It is translated as CATSGLDSTQETQYF.

A few counts support this clonotype. This CDR3 is CGARREADNEQFF. In DNA form, the CDR3 reads TGCGGCGCCCGGCGGGAGGCCGACAATGAGCAGTTCTTC. The genes are TRBV29-1 and TRBJ2-1, with 8 bases fitting TRBD2. The CDR3 consists of 13 residues. In germline, CDR1 is SQVTM, CDR2 ANQGSEA.

The chain couples TRBV20-1 to TRBJ2-3; TRBD2 agrees at 7 bases. The CDR3 is 14 amino acids. Losses at the gene ends were 0 bases for V and 2 bases for J; bases not matched to a gene: 2. Looked up from germline, CDR1 is DFQATT and CDR2 is SNEGSKA (reference sequence). CDR3 in DNA: TGCAGTGCTAGAGACGGGGGGTTCACAGATACGCAGTATTTT. It specifies CSARDGGFTDTQYF.

The CDR3 DNA reads as TGCGCCAGCAGCTCTGAAGGGGGGGGGGCCGGAGATACGCAGTATTTT. It is translated as CASSSEGGGAGDTQYF. The chain carries TRBV4-1 and TRBJ2-3, with D possibly TRBD2 on 7 matching bases. The CDR3 has 16 amino acids. Trimming stripped 5 bases from V and 5 bases from J, with 20 bases between. Germline loops: CDR1 MGHRA, CDR2 YSYEKL.

This clonotype was detected only a few times. The genes are TRBV28 and TRBJ1-1; 7 positions match TRBD1. The CDR3 has 15 residues. Unmatched junction bases numbered 10, after V lost 6 bases and J lost 3 bases. Germline V gene data show CDR1 as MDHEN and CDR2 as SYDVKM. The CDR3 DNA reads TGTGCCAGCAGCCACAGGGGTGTCAAACACACTGAAGCTTTCTTT. Its translation: CASSHRGVKHTEAFF.

This clonotype was counted at least ten times. This rearrangement joins TRBV12-3 or TRBV12-4 to TRBJ1-2, with D tentatively TRBD1 (5 bases). This CDR3 has 14 residues. Trimming pared 8 bases from V and 2 bases from J, leaving 15 bases between. The CDR3 nucleotides are TGTGCCAGCCTAGGCAAGGGGCAAAACTATGGCTACACCTTC. This translates into CASLGKGQNYGYTF.

The chain has TRBV11-3 and TRBJ1-1; perhaps TRBD1 as D (5 bases). The CDR3 contains 16 residues. V lost 3 bases and J lost 0, with 14 bases in between. Germline CDR1 and CDR2: SGHNT and YENEEA. DNA for the CDR3: TGTGCCAGCAGCTTGCCGGGACCACCTATGAACACTGAAGCTTTCTTT. Its translation: CASSLPGPPMNTEAFF.

Concerning this clonotype itself: One end of the junction fails to match germline, which may point to a read error. This sequence joins TRBV29-1 and TRBJ1-1; TRBD1 matches 7 bases. From germline, CDR1 is SQVTM and CDR2 ANQGSEA. The CDR3 is 14 amino acids. The CDR3 coding sequence is TGCAGCGTTGTCCTGACAGGGATGAACAATGAAGCTTTCTTT. Translation: CSVVLTGMNNEAFF.

This clonotype was seen at least ten times. The chain carries TRBV20-1 and TRBJ2-1; D possibly corresponds to TRBD2 (6 bases). The CDR3 length is 15 residues. V lost 6 bases, J lost 2 bases, and 17 bases lay in between. Germline V gene sequence: CDR1 DFQATT, CDR2 SNEGSKA (reference sequence). CDR3 amino acids: CSAPRGRMTYNEQFF. The CDR3 DNA is TGCAGTGCACCCCGAGGGAGGATGACCTACAATGAGCAGTTCTTC.

This clonotype came up many times. The chain joins TRBV28 to TRBJ2-5; the D call may be TRBD1 or TRBD2 (6 bases each). The CDR3 has 13 amino acids. The V gene's germline CDR1 is MDHEN and CDR2 SYDVKM. V was cut by 3 bases and J by 5 bases, with 10 bases left in between. DNA for the CDR3: TGTGCCAGCAGTTTCGGGGGCAGCGAGACCCAGTACTTC. It codes for CASSFGGSETQYF.

The chain uses TRBV20-1 and TRBJ2-2; 10 bases fit TRBD1. Looked up from germline, CDR1 is DFQATT and CDR2 is SNEGSKA (reference sequence). This CDR3 region has 15 residues. Losses at the gene ends were 1 base for V and 4 bases for J; bases not matched to a gene: 3. CDR3 in amino acids: CSARVRDRGTGELFF. In DNA form, the CDR3 reads TGCAGTGCTAGAGTTCGGGACAGGGGCACCGGGGAGCTGTTTTTT.

This clonotype was detected a few times. The chain joins TRBV20-1 to TRBJ1-2; TRBD1 might be the D (6 bases). Per the germline V gene, CDR1 is DFQATT and CDR2 is SNEGSKA (reference sequence). Trimming pared 1 base from V and 6 bases from J, leaving 15 bases between. This CDR3 region has 14 residues. Here the CDR3 DNA reads TGCAGTGCTAGAGGGGACAACCCGGGCGATGGCTACACCTTC. It translates to CSARGDNPGDGYTF.

This clonotype was recorded a few times. CDR3 loop: CAISEGSNRGHEQYF. The CDR3 DNA reads TGTGCCATCAGTGAGGGGTCGAACAGGGGGCACGAGCAGTACTTC. This rearrangement joins TRBV10-3 to TRBJ2-7; 9 bases are a match to TRBD1. V dropped 2 bases and J dropped 5; count of bases not matched to a gene: 7. CDR1 ENHRY and CDR2 SYGVKD come from the germline V gene. The CDR3 extends over 15 amino acids.